Listed here is a single T cell receptor (beta chain). What it recognizes is unknown. The V and J ends lost 3 bases and 3 bases, in that order; junction bases with no gene match: 4. The CDR3 has 15 amino acids. Per germline, CDR1 GTSNPN and CDR2 SVGIG (reference sequence). This specimen belongs to a study of T cell responses to AZD1222 COVID-19 vaccine. The study, taken as a whole, reports: It should be noted that donors were predominantly white British and more often female, and clonal diversity was possibly underestimated.

Data came from immunoSEQ multiplex PCR; TCRdb stores just in-frame clones and leaves some out. Of approximately 190,000 clones listed, around nine tenths are singletons. This TCR derives from an adult who received the MenACWY meningococcal vaccine as a control. Sequencing used peripheral blood, obtained 28 days after the second dose of the MenACWY control vaccine. V usage is TRBV30 and J usage is TRBJ1-6, with TRBD1 identical over 8 bases. CDR3 in DNA: TGTGCCTGGAGCGTGGACAGGGTCTATAATTCACCCCTCCACTTT. Translation: CAWSVDRVYNSPLHF. The complete variable domain, with remaining parts taken from reference TRBV30 and TRBJ1-6, reads SQTIHQWPATLVQPVGSPLSLECTVEGTSNPNLYWYRQAAGRGLQLLFYSVGIGQISSEVPQNLSASRPQDRQFILSSKKLLLSDSGFYLCAWSVDRVYNSPLHFGNGTRLTVT.